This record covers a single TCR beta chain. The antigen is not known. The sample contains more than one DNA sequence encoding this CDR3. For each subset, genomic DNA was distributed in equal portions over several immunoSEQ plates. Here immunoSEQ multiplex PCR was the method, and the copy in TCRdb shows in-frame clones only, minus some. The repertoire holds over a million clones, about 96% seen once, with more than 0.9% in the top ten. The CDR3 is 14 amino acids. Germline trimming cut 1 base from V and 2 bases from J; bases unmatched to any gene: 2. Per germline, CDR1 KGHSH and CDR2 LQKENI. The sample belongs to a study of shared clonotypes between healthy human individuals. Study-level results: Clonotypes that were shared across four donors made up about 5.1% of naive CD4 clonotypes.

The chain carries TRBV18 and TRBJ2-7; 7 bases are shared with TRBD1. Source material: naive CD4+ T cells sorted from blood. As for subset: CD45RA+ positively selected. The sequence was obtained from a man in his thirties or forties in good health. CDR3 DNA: TGTGCCAGCTCACCACGACAGGGCCCCTACGAGCAGTACTTC. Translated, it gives CASSPRQGPYEQYF. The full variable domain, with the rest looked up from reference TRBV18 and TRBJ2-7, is NAGVMQNPRHLVRRRGQEARLRCSPMKGHSHVYWYRQLPEEGLKFMVYLQKENIIDESGMPKERFSAEFPKEGPSILRIQQVVRGDSAAYFCASSPRQGPYEQYFGPGTRLTVT.